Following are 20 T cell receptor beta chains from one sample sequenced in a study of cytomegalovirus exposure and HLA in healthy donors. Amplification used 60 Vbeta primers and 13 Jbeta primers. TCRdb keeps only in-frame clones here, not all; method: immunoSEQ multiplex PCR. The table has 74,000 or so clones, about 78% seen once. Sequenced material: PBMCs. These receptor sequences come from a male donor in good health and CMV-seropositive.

This CDR3 reads CASSLGSSGNTIYF. CDR3 nucleotides: TGCGCCAGCAGCTTGGGGAGCTCTGGAAACACCATATATTTT. V gene TRBV5-1 combines with J gene TRBJ1-3, with no clear D. Looked up from germline, CDR1 is SGHRS and CDR2 is YFSETQ. The V gene lost 0 bases and the J gene lost 0 bases, with 4 bases spanning the gap. The CDR3 is 14 residues long.

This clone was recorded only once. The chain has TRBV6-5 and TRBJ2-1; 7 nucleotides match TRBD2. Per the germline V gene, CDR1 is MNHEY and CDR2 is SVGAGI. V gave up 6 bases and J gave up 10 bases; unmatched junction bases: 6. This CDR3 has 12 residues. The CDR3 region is CASREAGMEQFF. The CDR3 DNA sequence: TGTGCCAGCAGAGAAGCGGGGATGGAGCAGTTCTTC.

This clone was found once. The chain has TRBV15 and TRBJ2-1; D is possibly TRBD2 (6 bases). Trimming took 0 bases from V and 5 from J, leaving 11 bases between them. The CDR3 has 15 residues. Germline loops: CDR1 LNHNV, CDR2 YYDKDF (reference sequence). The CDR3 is CATSRDLGGDNEQFF. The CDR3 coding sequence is TGTGCCACCAGCAGAGATCTTGGAGGGGACAATGAGCAGTTCTTC.

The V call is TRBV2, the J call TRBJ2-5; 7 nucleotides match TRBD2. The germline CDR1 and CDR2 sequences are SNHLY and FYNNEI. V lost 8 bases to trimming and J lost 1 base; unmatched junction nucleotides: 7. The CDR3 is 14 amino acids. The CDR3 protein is CASQYGTIQETQYF. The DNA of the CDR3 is TGTGCCAGCCAATACGGGACTATCCAAGAGACCCAGTACTTC.

The CDR3 nucleotides are TGTGCCAGCAGTGTGACAGGGTTTAGCTATGGCTACACCTTC. It encodes CASSVTGFSYGYTF. The J gene is TRBJ1-2, the V gene TRBV27, with 7 bases aligning to TRBD1. From germline, CDR1 is MNHEY and CDR2 SMNVEV (reference sequence). J was trimmed by 4 bases and V by 5 bases; bases with no gene match: 7. The CDR3 is 14 residues long.

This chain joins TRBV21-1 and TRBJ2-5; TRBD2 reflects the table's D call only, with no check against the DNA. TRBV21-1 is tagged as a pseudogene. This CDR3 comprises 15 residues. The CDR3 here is CASSKIRDWRETQYF. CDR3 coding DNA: TGTGCCAGCAGCAAGATCCGGGACTGGCGAGAGACCCAGTACTTC.

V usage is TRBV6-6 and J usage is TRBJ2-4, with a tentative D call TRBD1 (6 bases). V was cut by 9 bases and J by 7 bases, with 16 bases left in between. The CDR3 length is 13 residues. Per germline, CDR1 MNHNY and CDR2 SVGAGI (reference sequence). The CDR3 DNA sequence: TGTGCCAGTATGAACGGGACACCTAACATTCAGTACTTC. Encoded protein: CASMNGTPNIQYF.

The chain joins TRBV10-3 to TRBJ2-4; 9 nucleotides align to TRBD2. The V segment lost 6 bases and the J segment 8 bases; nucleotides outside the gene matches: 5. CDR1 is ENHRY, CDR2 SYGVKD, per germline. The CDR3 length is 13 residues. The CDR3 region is CAISSSSGDIQYF. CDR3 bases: TGTGCCATCAGCTCCTCTAGCGGGGACATTCAGTACTTC.

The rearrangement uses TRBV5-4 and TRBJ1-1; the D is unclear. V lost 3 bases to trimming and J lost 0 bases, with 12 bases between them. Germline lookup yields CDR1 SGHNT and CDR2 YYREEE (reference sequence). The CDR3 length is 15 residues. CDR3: CASSSNDGVNTEAFF. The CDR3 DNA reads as TGTGCCAGCAGCTCTAACGACGGAGTGAACACTGAAGCTTTCTTT.

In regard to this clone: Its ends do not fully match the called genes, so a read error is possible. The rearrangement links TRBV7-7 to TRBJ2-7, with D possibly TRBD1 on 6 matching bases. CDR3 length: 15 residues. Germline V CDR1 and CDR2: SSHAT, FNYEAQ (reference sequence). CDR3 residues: CASSLGQGHSYEQYF. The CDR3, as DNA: TGTGCTAGCAGCTTAGGGCAGGGACACTCCTACGAGCAGTACTTC.

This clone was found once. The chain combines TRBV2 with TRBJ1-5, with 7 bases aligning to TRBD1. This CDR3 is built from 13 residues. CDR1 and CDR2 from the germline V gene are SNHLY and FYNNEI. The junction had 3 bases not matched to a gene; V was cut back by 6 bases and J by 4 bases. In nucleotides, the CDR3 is TGTGCCAGCAGCGCACAGGGGAATCAGCCCCAGCATTTT. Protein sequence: CASSAQGNQPQHF.

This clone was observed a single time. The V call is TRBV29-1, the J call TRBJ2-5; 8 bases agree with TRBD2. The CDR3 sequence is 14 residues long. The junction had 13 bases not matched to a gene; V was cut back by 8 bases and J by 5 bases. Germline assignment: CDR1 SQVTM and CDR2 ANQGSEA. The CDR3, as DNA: TGCAGCCTCGCGGGGGGCACCCCCTCGGAGACCCAGTACTTC. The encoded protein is CSLAGGTPSETQYF. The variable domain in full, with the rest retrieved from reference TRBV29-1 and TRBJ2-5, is SAVISQKPSRDICQRGTSLTIQCQVDSQVTMMFWYRQQPGQSLTLIATANQGSEATYESGFVIDKFPISRPNLTFSTLTVSNMSPEDSSIYLCSLAGGTPSETQYFGPGTRLLVL.

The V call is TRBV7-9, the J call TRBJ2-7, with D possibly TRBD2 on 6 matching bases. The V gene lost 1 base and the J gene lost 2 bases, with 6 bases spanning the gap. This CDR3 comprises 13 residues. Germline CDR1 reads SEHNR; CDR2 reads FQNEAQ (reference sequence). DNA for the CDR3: TGTGCCAGCAGCTTAGGGACTACCTACGAGCAGTACTTC. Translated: CASSLGTTYEQYF.

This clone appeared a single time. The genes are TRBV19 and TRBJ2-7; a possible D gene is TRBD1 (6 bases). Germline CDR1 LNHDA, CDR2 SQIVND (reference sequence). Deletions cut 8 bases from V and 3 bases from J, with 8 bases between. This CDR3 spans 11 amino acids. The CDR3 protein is CASGQYYEQYF. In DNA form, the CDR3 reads TGTGCCAGTGGACAGTACTACGAGCAGTACTTC.

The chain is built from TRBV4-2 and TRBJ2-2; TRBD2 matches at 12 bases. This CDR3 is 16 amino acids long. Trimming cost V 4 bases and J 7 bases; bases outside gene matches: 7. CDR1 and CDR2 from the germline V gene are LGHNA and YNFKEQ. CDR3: CASSLRLAGVGGELFF. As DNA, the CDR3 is TGTGCCAGCAGCCTAAGACTAGCGGGAGTCGGCGGGGAGCTGTTTTTT.

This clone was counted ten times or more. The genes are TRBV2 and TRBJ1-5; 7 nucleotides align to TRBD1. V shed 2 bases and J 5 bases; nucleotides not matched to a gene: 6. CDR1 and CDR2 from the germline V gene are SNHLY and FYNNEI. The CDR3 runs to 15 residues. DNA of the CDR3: TGTGCCAGCAGTGAACGACAGGGTTGGGATCAGCCCCAGCATTTT. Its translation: CASSERQGWDQPQHF.

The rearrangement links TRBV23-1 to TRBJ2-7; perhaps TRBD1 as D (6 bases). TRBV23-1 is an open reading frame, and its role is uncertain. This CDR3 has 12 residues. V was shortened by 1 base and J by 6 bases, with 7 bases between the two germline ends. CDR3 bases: TGCGCCAGCAGTCAATTAGGGGGCGAGCAGTACTTC. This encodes CASSQLGGEQYF.

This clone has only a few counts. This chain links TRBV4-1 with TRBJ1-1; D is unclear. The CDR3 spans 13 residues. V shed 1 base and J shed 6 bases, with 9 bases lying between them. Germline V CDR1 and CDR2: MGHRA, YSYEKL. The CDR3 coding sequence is TGCGCCAGCAGCCAAGGGACTCCCCCTGAAGCTTTCTTT. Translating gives CASSQGTPPEAFF.

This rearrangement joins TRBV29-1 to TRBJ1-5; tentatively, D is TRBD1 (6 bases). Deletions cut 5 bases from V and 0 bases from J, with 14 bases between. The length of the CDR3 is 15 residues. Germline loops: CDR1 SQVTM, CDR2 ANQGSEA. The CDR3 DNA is TGCAGCGTTTACGACAGGACGAATAGCAATCAGCCCCAGCATTTT. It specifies CSVYDRTNSNQPQHF.

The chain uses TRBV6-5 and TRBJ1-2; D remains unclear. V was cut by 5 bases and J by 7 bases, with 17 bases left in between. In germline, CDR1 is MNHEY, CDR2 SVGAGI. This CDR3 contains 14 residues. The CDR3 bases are TGTGCCAGCAGTACCATGGGAGCCAATCCTGGCTACACCTTC. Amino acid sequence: CASSTMGANPGYTF.